The T cell receptor (beta chain) under discussion was sequenced for a study of T cells after yellow fever vaccination. Study-level information: Each low-cell-number fraction was prepared by means of SMART-Seq v4 Ultra Low Input.

As regards this clonotype: As yet, its antigen is unknown.

Generation of TCR cDNA used 5'RACE template switching (which added a universal primer site and UMIs). TCRdb processed the 5' RACE reads anew with MiXCR; each CDR3 protein has one entry. There are 90,000 to 130,000 distinct CDR3 sequences in the sample; roughly 8.9% occur only once, and less than 30% lies in the top ten. Findings and limits, study-wide: Overall, a small share of clonotypes was seen in both CD4 and CD8 compartments.

This CDR3 region has 13 residues. V was clipped by 5 bases and J by 4 bases, with 8 bases between them. J is TRBJ1-4 and V is TRBV12-3 or TRBV12-4; D not certain. This specimen was CD8+ T cells sorted from PBMCs, taken 45 days after the yellow fever booster vaccination. The TCR comes from a man aged 30 to 45 who received the YFV17D yellow fever vaccine. The CDR3 coding sequence is TGTGCCAGCAGTAGGACCGGTAATGAAAAACTGTTTTTT. Translation: CASSRTGNEKLFF.